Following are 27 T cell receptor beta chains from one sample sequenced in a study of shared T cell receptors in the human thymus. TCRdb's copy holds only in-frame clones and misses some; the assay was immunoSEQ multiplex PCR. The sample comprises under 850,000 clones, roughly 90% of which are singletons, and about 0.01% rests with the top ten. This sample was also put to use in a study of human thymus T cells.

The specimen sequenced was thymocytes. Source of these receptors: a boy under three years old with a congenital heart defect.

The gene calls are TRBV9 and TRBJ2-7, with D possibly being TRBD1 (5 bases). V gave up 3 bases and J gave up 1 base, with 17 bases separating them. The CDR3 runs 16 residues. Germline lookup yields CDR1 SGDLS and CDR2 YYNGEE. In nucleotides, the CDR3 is TGTGCCAGCAGCGGAGCTGGAACAGGTCCTTCCTACGAGCAGTACTTC. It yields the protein CASSGAGTGPSYEQYF.

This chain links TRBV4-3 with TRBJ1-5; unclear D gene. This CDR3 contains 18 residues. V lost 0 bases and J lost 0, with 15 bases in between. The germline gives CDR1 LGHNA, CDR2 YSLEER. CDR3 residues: CASSQDSIPNHSNQPQHF. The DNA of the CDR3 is TGCGCCAGCAGCCAAGATAGTATACCGAATCATAGCAATCAGCCCCAGCATTTT.

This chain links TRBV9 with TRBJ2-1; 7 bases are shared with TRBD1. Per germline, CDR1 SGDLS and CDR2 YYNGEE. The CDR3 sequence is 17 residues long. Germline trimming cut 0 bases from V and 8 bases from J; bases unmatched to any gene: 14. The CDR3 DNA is TGTGCCAGCAGCGTAGGCAGGCTAGGGGGCGGTCTCTATGAGCAGTTCTTC. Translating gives CASSVGRLGGGLYEQFF.

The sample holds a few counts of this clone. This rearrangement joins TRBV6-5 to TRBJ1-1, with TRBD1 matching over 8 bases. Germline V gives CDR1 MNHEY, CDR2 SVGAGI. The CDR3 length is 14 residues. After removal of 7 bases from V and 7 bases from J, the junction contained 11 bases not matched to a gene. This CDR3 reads CASTTTGEKDEAFF. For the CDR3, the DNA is TGTGCCAGCACCACGACAGGGGAGAAAGATGAAGCTTTCTTT.

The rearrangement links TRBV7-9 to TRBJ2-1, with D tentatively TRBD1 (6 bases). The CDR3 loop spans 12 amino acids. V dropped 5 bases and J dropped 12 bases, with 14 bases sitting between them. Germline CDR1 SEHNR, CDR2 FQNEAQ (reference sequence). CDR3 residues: CASSPDRSWQFF. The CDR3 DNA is TGTGCCAGCAGCCCCGACAGGAGTTGGCAGTTCTTC. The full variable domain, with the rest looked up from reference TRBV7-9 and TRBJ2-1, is DTGVSQNPRHKITKRGQNVTFRCDPISEHNRLYWYRQTLGQGPEFLTYFQNEAQLEKSRLLSDRFSAERPKGSFSTLEIQRTEQGDSAMYLCASSPDRSWQFFGPGTRLTVL.

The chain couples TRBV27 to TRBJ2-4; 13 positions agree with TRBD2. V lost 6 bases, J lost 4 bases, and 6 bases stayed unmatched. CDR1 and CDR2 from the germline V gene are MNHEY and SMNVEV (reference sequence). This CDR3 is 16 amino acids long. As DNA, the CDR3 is TGTGCCAGCAGACCGGGACTAGCGGGACCAAAAAACATTCAGTACTTC. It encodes CASRPGLAGPKNIQYF.

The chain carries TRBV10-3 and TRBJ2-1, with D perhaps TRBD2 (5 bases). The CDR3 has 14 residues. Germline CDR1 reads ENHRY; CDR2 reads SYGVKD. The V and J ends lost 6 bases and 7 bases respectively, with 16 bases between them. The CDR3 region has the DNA TGTGCCATCAGGCTAGCCTCATTTCCGAATGAGCAGTTCTTC. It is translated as CAIRLASFPNEQFF.

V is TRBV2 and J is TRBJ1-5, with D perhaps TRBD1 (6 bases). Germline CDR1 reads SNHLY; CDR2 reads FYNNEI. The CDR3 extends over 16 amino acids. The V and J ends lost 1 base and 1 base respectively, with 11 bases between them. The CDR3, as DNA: TGTGCCAGCAGTGAAGGGGGGCGGATGAGCAATCAGCCCCAGCATTTT. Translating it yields CASSEGGRMSNQPQHF. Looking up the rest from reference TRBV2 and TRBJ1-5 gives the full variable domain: EPEVTQTPSHQVTQMGQEVILRCVPISNHLYFYWYRQILGQKVEFLVSFYNNEISEKSEIFDDQFSVERPDGSNFTLKIRSTKLEDSAMYFCASSEGGRMSNQPQHFGDGTRLSIL.

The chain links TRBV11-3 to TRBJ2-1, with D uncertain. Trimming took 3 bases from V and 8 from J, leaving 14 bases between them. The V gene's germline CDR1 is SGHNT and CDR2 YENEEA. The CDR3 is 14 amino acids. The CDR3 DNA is TGTGCCAGCAGCTTGGCTCAGCTCGGGTATGAGCAGTTCTTC. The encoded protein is CASSLAQLGYEQFF. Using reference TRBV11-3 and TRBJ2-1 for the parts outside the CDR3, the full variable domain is EAGVVQSPRYKIIEKKQPVAFWCNPISGHNTLYWYLQNLGQGPELLIRYENEEAVDDSQLPKDRFSAERLKGVDSTLKIQPAELGDSAVYLCASSLAQLGYEQFFGPGTRLTVL.

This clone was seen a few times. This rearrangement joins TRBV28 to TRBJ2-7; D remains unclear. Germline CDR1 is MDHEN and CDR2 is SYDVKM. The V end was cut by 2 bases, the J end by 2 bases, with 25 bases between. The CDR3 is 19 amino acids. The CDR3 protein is CASSLTESRSPGVPYEQYF. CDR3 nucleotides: TGTGCCAGCAGTTTAACCGAGTCACGGTCTCCCGGAGTCCCCTACGAGCAGTACTTC. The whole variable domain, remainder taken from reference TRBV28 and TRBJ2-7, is DVKVTQSSRYLVKRTGEKVFLECVQDMDHENMFWYRQDPGLGLRLIYFSYDVKMKEKGDIPEGYSVSREKKERFSLILESASTNQTSMYLCASSLTESRSPGVPYEQYFGPGTRLTVT.

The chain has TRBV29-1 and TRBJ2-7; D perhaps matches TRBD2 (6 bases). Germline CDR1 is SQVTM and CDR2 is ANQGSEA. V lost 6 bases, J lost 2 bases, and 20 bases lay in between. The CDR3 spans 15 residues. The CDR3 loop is CSVCASGSPPYEQYF. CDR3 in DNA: TGCAGCGTGTGTGCCAGCGGGTCCCCCCCCTACGAGCAGTACTTC.

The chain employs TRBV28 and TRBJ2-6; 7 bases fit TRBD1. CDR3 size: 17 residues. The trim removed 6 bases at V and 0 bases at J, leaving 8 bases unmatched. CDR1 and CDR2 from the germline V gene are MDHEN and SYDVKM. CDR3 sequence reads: CASSRDSLFSGANVLTF. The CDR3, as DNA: TGTGCCAGCAGCCGGGACAGCCTATTCTCTGGGGCCAACGTCCTGACTTTC.

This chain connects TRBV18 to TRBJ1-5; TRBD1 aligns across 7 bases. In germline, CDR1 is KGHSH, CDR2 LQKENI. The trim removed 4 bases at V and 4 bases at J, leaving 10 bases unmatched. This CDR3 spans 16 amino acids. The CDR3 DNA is TGTGCCAGCTCACTCCGACAGGGAACGGGGAATCAGCCCCAGCATTTT. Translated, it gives CASSLRQGTGNQPQHF.

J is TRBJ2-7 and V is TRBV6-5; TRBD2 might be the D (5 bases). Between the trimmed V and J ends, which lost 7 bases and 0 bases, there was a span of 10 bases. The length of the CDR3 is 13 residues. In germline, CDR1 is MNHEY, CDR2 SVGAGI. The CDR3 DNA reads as TGTGCCAGCAAAGCTAGCACCTCCTACGAGCAGTACTTC. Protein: CASKASTSYEQYF.

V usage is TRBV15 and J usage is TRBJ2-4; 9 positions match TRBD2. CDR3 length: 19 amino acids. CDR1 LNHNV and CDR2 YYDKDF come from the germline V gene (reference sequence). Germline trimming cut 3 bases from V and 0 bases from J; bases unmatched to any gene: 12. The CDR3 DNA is TGTGCCACCAGCAGGCCTTTAGCGGGAGTGGGGGTAGCCAAAAACATTCAGTACTTC. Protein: CATSRPLAGVGVAKNIQYF.

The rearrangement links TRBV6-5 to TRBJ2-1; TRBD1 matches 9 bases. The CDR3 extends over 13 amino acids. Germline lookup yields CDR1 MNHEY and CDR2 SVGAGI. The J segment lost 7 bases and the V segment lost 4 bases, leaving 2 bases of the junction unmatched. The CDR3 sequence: CASSSGQGNEQFF. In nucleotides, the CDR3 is TGTGCCAGCAGTTCAGGACAGGGGAATGAGCAGTTCTTC.

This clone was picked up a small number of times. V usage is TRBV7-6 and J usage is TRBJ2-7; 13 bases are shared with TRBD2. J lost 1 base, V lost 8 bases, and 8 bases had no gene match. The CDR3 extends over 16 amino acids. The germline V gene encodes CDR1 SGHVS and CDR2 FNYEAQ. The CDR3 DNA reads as TGTGCCAGCCGCCCTCGGACTAGCGGGAGTTCCTACGAGCAGTACTTC. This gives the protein CASRPRTSGSSYEQYF.

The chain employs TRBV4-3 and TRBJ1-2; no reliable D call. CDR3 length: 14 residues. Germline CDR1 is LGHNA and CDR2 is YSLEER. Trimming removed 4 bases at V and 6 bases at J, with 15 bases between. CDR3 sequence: CASSPLRGGHGYTF. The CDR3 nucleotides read TGCGCCAGCAGCCCCCTACGGGGAGGGCATGGCTACACCTTC.

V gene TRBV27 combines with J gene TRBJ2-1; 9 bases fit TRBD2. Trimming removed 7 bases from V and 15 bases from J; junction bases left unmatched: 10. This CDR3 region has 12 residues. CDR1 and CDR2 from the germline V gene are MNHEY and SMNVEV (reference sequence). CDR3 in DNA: TGTGCCAGCACCCCCCTTAGCGGGAGCTGGTTCTTC. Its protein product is CASTPLSGSWFF.

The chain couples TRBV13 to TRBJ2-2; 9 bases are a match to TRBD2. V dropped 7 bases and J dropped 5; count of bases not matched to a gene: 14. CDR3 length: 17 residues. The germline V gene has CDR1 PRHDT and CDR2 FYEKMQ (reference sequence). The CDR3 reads CASKSLGREGPTGELFF. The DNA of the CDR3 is TGTGCCAGCAAGTCCCTTGGGCGGGAGGGCCCGACCGGGGAGCTGTTTTTT.

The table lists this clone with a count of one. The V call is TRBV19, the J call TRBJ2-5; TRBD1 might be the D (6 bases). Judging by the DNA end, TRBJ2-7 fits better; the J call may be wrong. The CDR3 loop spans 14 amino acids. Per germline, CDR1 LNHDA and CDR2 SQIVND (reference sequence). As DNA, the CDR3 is TGTGCCAGTAGTATTGAGGGGGTCTCCTACGAGCAGTACTTC. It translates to CASSIEGVSYEQYF.

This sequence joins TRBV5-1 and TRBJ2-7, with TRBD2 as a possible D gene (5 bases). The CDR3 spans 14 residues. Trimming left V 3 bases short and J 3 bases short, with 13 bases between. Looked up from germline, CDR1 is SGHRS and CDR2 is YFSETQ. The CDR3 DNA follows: TGCGCCAGCAGCTCGAACGAGGGAATCTACGAGCAGTACTTC. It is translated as CASSSNEGIYEQYF.

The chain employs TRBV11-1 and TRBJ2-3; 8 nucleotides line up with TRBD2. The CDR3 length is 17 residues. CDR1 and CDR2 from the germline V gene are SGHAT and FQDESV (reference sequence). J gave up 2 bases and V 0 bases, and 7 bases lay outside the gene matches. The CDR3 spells CASSLARVSGDTDTQYF. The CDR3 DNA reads TGTGCCAGCAGCTTAGCGCGGGTTAGCGGGGACACAGATACGCAGTATTTT. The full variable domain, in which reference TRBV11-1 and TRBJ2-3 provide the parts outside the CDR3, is EAEVAQSPRYKITEKSQAVAFWCDPISGHATLYWYRQILGQGPELLVQFQDESVVDDSQLPKDRFSAERLKGVDSTLKIQPAELGDSAMYLCASSLARVSGDTDTQYFGPGTRLTVL.

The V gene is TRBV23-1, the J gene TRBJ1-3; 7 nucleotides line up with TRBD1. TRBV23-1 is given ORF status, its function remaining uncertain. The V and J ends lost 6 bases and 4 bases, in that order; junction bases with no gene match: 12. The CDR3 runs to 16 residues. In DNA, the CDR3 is TGCGCCAGCAGCCCCCTGGACAGGCAGAGAGGAAACACCATATATTTT. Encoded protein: CASSPLDRQRGNTIYF.

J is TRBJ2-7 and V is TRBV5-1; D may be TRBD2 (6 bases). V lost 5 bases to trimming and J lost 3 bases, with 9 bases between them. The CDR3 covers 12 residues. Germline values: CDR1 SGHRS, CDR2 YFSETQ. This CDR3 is CASRTGDYEQYF. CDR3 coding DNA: TGCGCCAGCAGAACGGGAGACTACGAGCAGTACTTC.

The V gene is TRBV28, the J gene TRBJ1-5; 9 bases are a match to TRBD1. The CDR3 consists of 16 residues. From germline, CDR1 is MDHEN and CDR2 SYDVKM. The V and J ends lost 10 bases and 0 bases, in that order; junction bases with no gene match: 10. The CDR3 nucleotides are TGTGCCACCCAGGACAGGGGAGATTATAGCAATCAGCCCCAGCATTTT. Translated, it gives CATQDRGDYSNQPQHF.

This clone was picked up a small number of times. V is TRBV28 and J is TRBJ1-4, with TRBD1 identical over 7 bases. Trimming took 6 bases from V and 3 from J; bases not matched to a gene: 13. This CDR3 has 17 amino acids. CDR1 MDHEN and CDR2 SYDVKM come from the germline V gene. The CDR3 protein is CASSPTGIRHSNEKLFF. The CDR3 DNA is TGTGCCAGCAGCCCGACAGGGATCCGACACTCTAATGAAAAACTGTTTTTT.